Presented here are 25 T cell receptor beta chains from one specimen sequenced in a study of T-cell reconstitution after alpha-beta-depleted transplantation in children. Preparation of the TCRbeta library was carried out with unique molecular identifiers. TCRdb ran MiXCR on the PCR reads and lists one entry per CDR3 protein. The data hold around 410,000 distinct CDR3 sequences, with approximately 11% observed a single time. Material: PBMCs from the stem cell graft donor, obtained from the stem cell graft. These receptors originate from a human donor who donated a stem cell graft to a child with acute myeloid leukemia.

This clonotype was recorded a few times. This chain links TRBV21-1 with TRBJ2-7; TRBD1 is taken as the D call from the table, unchecked against the DNA. TRBV21-1 constitutes a pseudogene. CDR3 length equals 16 residues. In DNA form, the CDR3 reads TGTGCCAGCAGCAACCCCCCTGCTACGAGCTCCTACGAGCAGTACTTC. Residues: CASSNPPATSSYEQYF.

This clonotype was seen only a few times. The V and J genes are TRBV6-2 or TRBV6-3 and TRBJ2-5, with TRBD1 identical over 7 bases. The CDR3 contains 16 residues. Germline V gene sequence: CDR1 MNHEY, CDR2 SVGEGT. V lost 6 bases and J lost 2; bases outside the gene matches: 12. CDR3 in amino acids: CASSPSWDSLQETQYF. The CDR3 coding sequence is TGTGCCAGCAGCCCAAGCTGGGACAGTCTGCAAGAGACCCAGTACTTC.

The chain recombines TRBV5-6 with TRBJ1-1; 10 bases align to TRBD1. The CDR3 covers 15 residues. CDR1 and CDR2 (germline): SGHDT, YYEEEE. V lost 2 bases and J lost 11; bases outside the gene matches: 12. Here the CDR3 DNA reads TGTGCCAGCAGCTTCCGGGACAGGGGAGGGTTTACGGCTTTCTTT. It specifies CASSFRDRGGFTAFF.

In its sample, this clonotype was seen a few times. The chain uses TRBV20-1 and TRBJ2-5; D perhaps matches TRBD2 (6 bases). CDR3 length: 14 amino acids. CDR1 is DFQATT and CDR2 is SNEGSKA in the germline V gene (reference sequence). V was trimmed by 3 bases and J by 5 bases, leaving 16 bases between them. The CDR3 DNA follows: TGCAGTGCTAGTCCGCGGGGCTCAAGGGAGACCCAGTACTTC. Translated: CSASPRGSRETQYF.

The V call is TRBV4-1, the J call TRBJ1-3; 7 nucleotides align to TRBD1. Germline assignment: CDR1 MGHRA and CDR2 YSYEKL. CDR3 length equals 16 residues. Trimming took 3 bases from V and 4 from J; bases not matched to a gene: 9. CDR3 sequence (DNA): TGCGCCAGCAGCCACCCCGGGACAGAGAAAGGAAACACCATATATTTT. It translates to CASSHPGTEKGNTIYF.

This clonotype was observed a few times. This may be a read error: a much more frequent sequence differs by one nucleotide. The rearrangement links TRBV7-9 to TRBJ2-5; D is unclear. V was clipped by 5 bases and J by 1 base, with 17 bases between them. Per the germline V gene, CDR1 is SEHNR and CDR2 is FQNEAQ (reference sequence). The CDR3 covers 16 residues. For the CDR3, the DNA is TGTGCCAGCAGCCCGCTGGTACGGCAAGCCCAAGAGACCCAGTACTTC. Residues: CASSPLVRQAQETQYF.

The chain links TRBV27 to TRBJ1-1; tentatively, D is TRBD1 (5 bases). From germline, CDR1 is MNHEY and CDR2 SMNVEV (reference sequence). V lost 3 bases and J lost 0, with 8 bases in between. There are 14 residues in the CDR3. CDR3 bases: TGTGCCAGCAGTTTTCAGGGTTTGAACACTGAAGCTTTCTTT. Protein sequence: CASSFQGLNTEAFF.

This clonotype was counted many times. CDR3 sequence (DNA): TGTGCCAGCAGCCAAAGCTACGGAACTGAAGCTTTCTTT. Its translation: CASSQSYGTEAFF. V gene TRBV3-1 combines with J gene TRBJ1-1; no definite D call. V shed 2 bases and J shed 5 bases, with 9 bases lying between them. Germline V gene sequence: CDR1 LGHDT, CDR2 YNNKEL (reference sequence). The CDR3 consists of 13 residues.

V gene TRBV20-1 combines with J gene TRBJ1-6, with 7 bases aligning to TRBD1. The CDR3 loop spans 16 amino acids. The germline V gene has CDR1 DFQATT and CDR2 SNEGSKA (reference sequence). V gave up 1 base and J gave up 3 bases; unmatched junction bases: 6. The CDR3 region is CSARVTGALYNSPLHF. Here the CDR3 DNA reads TGCAGTGCTAGAGTAACAGGGGCCCTCTATAATTCACCCCTCCACTTT.

This clonotype turned up a few times. V gene TRBV29-1 combines with J gene TRBJ2-6; the D is unclear. V was pared by 0 bases and J by 0 bases, with 18 bases between. The CDR3 sequence is 19 residues long. Germline CDR1 and CDR2: SQVTM and ANQGSEA. CDR3 sequence reads: CSVEDPRQKSPSGANVLTF. Written as DNA, the CDR3 is TGCAGCGTTGAAGATCCTAGACAAAAGAGCCCCTCTGGGGCCAACGTCCTGACTTTC.

V is TRBV4-3 and J is TRBJ1-2, with unresolved D. Germline V lookup: CDR1 LGHNA, CDR2 YSLEER. The CDR3 totals 13 residues. V gave up 4 bases and J gave up 4 bases, with 10 bases separating them. The CDR3 region has the DNA TGCGCCAGCAGCCCTTCCGGAGGCTATGGCTACACCTTC. It codes for CASSPSGGYGYTF.

This chain connects TRBV10-3 to TRBJ1-5, with D perhaps matching TRBD1 (5 bases). Germline V CDR1 and CDR2: ENHRY, SYGVKD. The length of the CDR3 is 14 residues. V lost 3 bases and J 4 bases, leaving 10 bases between the germline ends. The CDR3 reads CAISDAAGNQPQHF. The CDR3 nucleotides are TGTGCCATCAGTGACGCGGCAGGGAATCAGCCCCAGCATTTT.

This clonotype was recorded at least ten times. The gene calls are TRBV27 and TRBJ2-3, with D maybe TRBD1 (6 bases). The CDR3 extends over 15 amino acids. Germline lookup yields CDR1 MNHEY and CDR2 SMNVEV (reference sequence). Trimming removed 5 bases from V and 0 bases from J, with 12 bases in between. CDR3 coding DNA: TGTGCCAGCAGTCTCAGGACAGCTAGCACAGATACGCAGTATTTT. Its protein is CASSLRTASTDTQYF.

The chain combines TRBV12-3 or TRBV12-4 with TRBJ2-1; 14 bases map to TRBD2. J lost 10 bases, V lost 5 bases, and 13 bases had no gene match. This CDR3 comprises 17 residues. The CDR3: CASSPTSGRAGFKEQFF. The CDR3, as DNA: TGTGCCAGCAGTCCGACTAGCGGGAGGGCCGGGTTTAAGGAGCAGTTCTTC.

This clonotype appeared a few times. This chain connects TRBV10-3 to TRBJ2-1; the D is unclear. This CDR3 is 15 amino acids long. V was cut by 8 bases and J by 4 bases, with 18 bases left in between. CDR1 and CDR2 from the germline V gene are ENHRY and SYGVKD. In nucleotides, the CDR3 is TGTGCCATCTCCGCAACCGTTAATAGGTACAATGAGCAGTTCTTC. It yields the protein CAISATVNRYNEQFF.

V gene TRBV10-3 combines with J gene TRBJ2-7, with TRBD2 matching over 7 bases. Germline trimming cut 7 bases from V and 1 base from J; bases unmatched to any gene: 4. CDR1 is ENHRY, CDR2 SYGVKD, per germline. The length of the CDR3 is 13 residues. CDR3 sequence (DNA): TGTGCCATCACGGGTAGCGGGTCCTACGAGCAGTACTTC. It translates to CAITGSGSYEQYF.

J is TRBJ2-3 and V is TRBV29-1, with D unclear. The CDR3 totals 14 residues. The V gene lost 1 base and the J gene lost 2 bases, with 10 bases spanning the gap. CDR1 and CDR2 (germline): SQVTM, ANQGSEA. CDR3 residues: CSVEVQVITDTQYF. DNA of the CDR3: TGCAGCGTTGAAGTTCAAGTGATCACAGATACGCAGTATTTT.

This clonotype was picked up many times. The V gene is TRBV5-1, the J gene TRBJ2-7; D is uncertain. This CDR3 is built from 15 residues. Germline V gives CDR1 SGHRS, CDR2 YFSETQ. Trimming shortened V by 0 bases and J by 2 bases, and 12 bases separated the two germline ends. Here the CDR3 DNA reads TGCGCCAGCAGCTTGGCTGGCGGCAGTACCTACGAGCAGTACTTC. This sequence encodes CASSLAGGSTYEQYF.

The gene calls are TRBV27 and TRBJ2-3; D not certain. CDR1 and CDR2 (germline): MNHEY, SMNVEV (reference sequence). The CDR3 consists of 13 residues. V was cut by 6 bases and J by 3 bases, with 10 bases left in between. The CDR3 coding sequence is TGTGCCAGCAGCTTCCCCTTTACAGATACGCAGTATTTT. As protein: CASSFPFTDTQYF.

This clonotype has only a few counts. The chain recombines TRBV11-2 with TRBJ2-3; 8 bases map to TRBD2. J gave up 0 bases and V 4 bases, and 12 bases lay outside the gene matches. This CDR3 contains 18 residues. Looked up from germline, CDR1 is SGHAT and CDR2 is FQNNGV. The DNA of the CDR3 is TGTGCCAGCAGCTCTCCGGCGGGTAGCGGGACTAGCACAGATACGCAGTATTTT. Translated: CASSSPAGSGTSTDTQYF.

This clonotype was seen only a few times. One junction end does not reproduce the germline sequence, and a read error may be involved. The chain carries TRBV7-7 and TRBJ2-5; the match to TRBD1 covers 9 bases. Germline V gene data show CDR1 as SSHAT and CDR2 as FNYEAQ (reference sequence). The CDR3 is made up of 15 amino acids. DNA of the CDR3: TGTGCTAGCAGTTCGGGGACAGGGTCTTCGGAGACCCAGTACTTC. Amino acid sequence: CASSSGTGSSETQYF.

This clonotype appeared many times. The V and J genes are TRBV18 and TRBJ1-5; perhaps TRBD1 as D (5 bases). Trimming cost V 3 bases and J 4 bases, with 13 bases left between them. The germline V gene encodes CDR1 KGHSH and CDR2 LQKENI. The CDR3 loop spans 15 amino acids. CDR3 in amino acids: CASSPDGGLNQPQHF. The CDR3 bases are TGTGCCAGCTCACCCGATGGGGGGTTAAATCAGCCCCAGCATTTT.

This clonotype has only a few counts. CDR3 protein: CASSQDPGLAYEQYF. In DNA form, the CDR3 reads TGCGCCAGCAGCCAAGATCCCGGACTAGCTTACGAGCAGTACTTC. This chain connects TRBV4-3 to TRBJ2-7, with 8 positions matching TRBD2. The CDR3 runs 15 residues. With V trimmed by 0 bases and J by 4 bases, 5 bases remained unmatched. Germline V gene lookup returns CDR1 LGHNA and CDR2 YSLEER.

This rearrangement joins TRBV4-1 to TRBJ1-1; 8 nucleotides agree with TRBD1. The J segment lost 5 bases and the V segment lost 2 bases, leaving 4 bases of the junction unmatched. The length of the CDR3 is 14 residues. Per germline, CDR1 MGHRA and CDR2 YSYEKL. CDR3: CASSQLQGATEAFF. In nucleotides, the CDR3 is TGCGCCAGCAGCCAACTTCAGGGGGCAACTGAAGCTTTCTTT.

The sample holds many counts of this clonotype. The J gene is TRBJ2-1, the V gene TRBV24-1; 7 nucleotides align to TRBD1. The CDR3 contains 14 residues. V trimming: 1 base; J trimming: 6 bases; junction bases outside the gene matches: 2. Germline-derived CDR1 and CDR2 are KGHDR and SFDVKD. The CDR3 reads CATSDFSGGNEQFF. The CDR3 nucleotides are TGTGCCACCAGTGATTTTTCAGGGGGCAATGAGCAGTTCTTC.